This T cell receptor (beta chain) was found in a study of radiotherapy plus CTLA-4 blockade in lung cancer (dated by TCRdb to about 2018). Turning to the overall study: Objective responses were observed in 15% to 20% of enrolled patients, and disease control was achieved in roughly 29%.

In this study, focal radiation therapy paired with CTLA-4 blockade (ipilimumab) was tested in patients who had chemo-refractory metastatic non-small-cell lung cancer. Libraries were made using the immunoSEQ multiplex PCR assay. The clones in this table, taken by TCRdb from immuneACCESS, are in-frame only. Not every clone is retained; where verified, under half of the shortfall comes from an unresolved V gene, and the cause of the rest is unknown. This sample has approximately 85,000 clones in its table, and around 87% of those were observed once. The ten top clones hold approximately 1.9% of the sample. Per the germline V gene, SGHTA is the CDR1 and FQGTGA is the CDR2. The trim is 5 bases for V and 8 bases for J, with a gap of 22 bases between the germline ends. The CDR3 starts with the cysteine, ends with the phenylalanine, and has 16 residues. The only DNA kept is the CDR3, 48 bases in frame from the first base.

A remark on this clone: Its specific antigen is unknown. Base qualities are missing; no much larger clone stands one base away.

Study-wide findings and limitations: After treatment with radiotherapy and ipilimumab, TCR clones that originated in tumors expanded in peripheral blood. Early dynamic changes in blood T cell clones, together with increased serum interferon-beta after radiation, were reported as the strongest predictors of response.

The sequence derives from a human donor with non-small cell lung cancer who had a partial response to radiotherapy plus ipilimumab. Recombination joined TRBV7-3 with TRBJ2-1, and TRBD2 may be the D gene, going by 5 matching bases. The sample consisted of peripheral blood, taken from a patient treated with radiotherapy plus ipilimumab. The sequenced DNA: TGTGCCAGCAGCCAAGGAGGAGGCGTGTTTATCGATGAGCAGTTCTTC. Its translation reads: CASSQGGGVFIDEQFF.